This entry is about one T cell receptor (beta chain). The target antigen is unknown. Primers included in the PCR were 60 Vbeta and 13 Jbeta primers. Profiling relied on immunoSEQ multiplex PCR, and the TCRdb table lists in-frame clones only, not all of them. In the table there are 30,000 to 35,000 clones, 80% to 90% of which are singletons. The data stem from a study of cytomegalovirus exposure and HLA in healthy donors. Findings of the study overall: Altogether, more than 150 TCR beta chains were recorded as cytomegalovirus-associated.

This CDR3 has 13 amino acids. Germline V gene sequence: CDR1 SNHLY, CDR2 FYNNEI. Trimming cost V 6 bases and J 0 bases, with 5 bases left between them. The sequence derives from a woman aged 18-35 years in good health and CMV-seronegative. Sequencing was performed on PBMCs. The chain carries TRBV2 and TRBJ2-2, with D hard to call. The CDR3 nucleotides are TGTGCCAGCAGCCAGGCGAACACCGGGGAGCTGTTTTTT. Its translation is CASSQANTGELFF. Supplemented by reference TRBV2 and TRBJ2-2, the full variable domain reads EPEVTQTPSHQVTQMGQEVILRCVPISNHLYFYWYRQILGQKVEFLVSFYNNEISEKSEIFDDQFSVERPDGSNFTLKIRSTKLEDSAMYFCASSQANTGELFFGEGSRLTVL.